This T cell receptor beta chain was captured in a study of T cells in Graves' hyperthyroidism and ophthalmopathy. Germline V gene sequence: CDR1 SGHRS, CDR2 YFSETQ. The CDR3 covers 14 residues. V lost 4 bases to trimming and J lost 3 bases, with 14 bases between them. This clonotype was found a few times. From RNA transcripts, TCR beta CDR3 regions were amplified. Carried out on the TCR CDR3, a first-round RT-PCR used the HTBI primer set. TCRdb recomputed calls from the multiplex PCR reads with MiXCR, one row per CDR3 protein. The sample contains more than 500,000 distinct CDR3 sequences, 11% to 15% of which appear only once.

J is TRBJ2-7 and V is TRBV5-1; the D gene is possibly TRBD1 (7 bases). Sample: blood. The source of this sequence is a middle-aged woman with Graves' hyperthyroidism. Here the CDR3 reads CASSPEGTVYEQYF. Written as DNA, the CDR3 is TGCGCCAGCAGCCCGGAGGGGACAGTCTACGAGCAGTACTTC.